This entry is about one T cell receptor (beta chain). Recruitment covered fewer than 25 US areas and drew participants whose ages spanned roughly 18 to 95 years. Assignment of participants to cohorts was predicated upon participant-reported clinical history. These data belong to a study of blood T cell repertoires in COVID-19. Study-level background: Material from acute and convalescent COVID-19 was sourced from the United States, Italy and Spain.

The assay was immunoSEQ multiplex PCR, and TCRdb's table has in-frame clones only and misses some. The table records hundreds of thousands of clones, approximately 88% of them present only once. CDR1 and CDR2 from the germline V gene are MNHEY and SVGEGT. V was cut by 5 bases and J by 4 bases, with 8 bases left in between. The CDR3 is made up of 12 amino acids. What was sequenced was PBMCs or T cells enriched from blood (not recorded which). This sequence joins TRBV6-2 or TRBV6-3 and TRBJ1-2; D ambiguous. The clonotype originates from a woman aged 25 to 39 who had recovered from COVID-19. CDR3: CASSHTAYGYTF. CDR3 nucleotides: TGTGCCAGCAGTCACACAGCCTATGGCTACACCTTC.